What follows are 18 T cell receptor beta chains derived from one specimen sequenced in a study of blood T cell repertoires in COVID-19. TCRdb's table, derived via immunoSEQ multiplex PCR, lists solely in-frame clones and lacks some. The sample holds some 270,000 clones, over 75% seen once. Sample: PBMCs or T cells enriched from blood (not recorded which). The receptors here all came from a woman aged 25 to 39 who had recovered from COVID-19.

The gene calls are TRBV6-2 or TRBV6-3 and TRBJ2-5; D may be TRBD1 (7 bases). Germline lookup yields CDR1 MNHEY and CDR2 SVGEGT. There are 13 residues in the CDR3. Trimming removed 6 bases from V and 5 bases from J, with 13 bases in between. The DNA for the CDR3 is TGTGCCAGCAGCTCAGGGGGGCGGGAGACCCAGTACTTC. It specifies CASSSGGRETQYF.

V is TRBV11-1 and J is TRBJ1-1, with D possibly being TRBD1 (5 bases). Germline values: CDR1 SGHAT, CDR2 FQDESV (reference sequence). V lost 5 bases to trimming and J lost 1 base, with 17 bases between them. The CDR3 runs to 16 residues. CDR3 amino acids: CASSRGSVAQNTEAFF. The CDR3 region has the DNA TGTGCCAGCAGCAGGGGTTCGGTCGCTCAGAACACTGAAGCTTTCTTT.

The CDR3 nucleotides are TGTGCCAGCAGCCAAGGGACTAGCGGGAGAAGCTACAATGAGCAGTTCTTC. Protein product: CASSQGTSGRSYNEQFF. The chain links TRBV11-2 to TRBJ2-1, with 14 bases matching TRBD2. The CDR3 loop spans 17 amino acids. Germline lookup yields CDR1 SGHAT and CDR2 FQNNGV. Losses at the gene ends were 5 bases for V and 3 bases for J; bases not matched to a gene: 6.

Points on this clone: The sample holds other DNA sequences that translate to the same CDR3. This rearrangement joins TRBV5-6 to TRBJ2-7; 12 bases align to TRBD2. The CDR3 totals 15 residues. Germline V lookup: CDR1 SGHDT, CDR2 YYEEEE. V dropped 4 bases and J dropped 4; count of bases not matched to a gene: 6. The CDR3 nucleotides read TGTGCCAGCAGCAGAGGACTAGCGGGATCGTACGAGCAGTACTTC. Its translation is CASSRGLAGSYEQYF.

V and J are TRBV19 and TRBJ2-2, with 8 nucleotides matching TRBD1. The germline V gene has CDR1 LNHDA and CDR2 SQIVND (reference sequence). The CDR3 is made up of 14 amino acids. V was clipped by 6 bases and J by 1 base; unmatched bases: 1. The CDR3 nucleotides read TGTGCCAGTAGAACAGGGGGGAACACCGGGGAGCTGTTTTTT. This codes for CASRTGGNTGELFF.

The chain joins TRBV28 to TRBJ2-7; a weak D match, TRBD2 (6 bases). This CDR3 spans 15 amino acids. Trimming left V 6 bases short and J 2 bases short, with 17 bases between. CDR1 is MDHEN, CDR2 SYDVKM, per germline. CDR3 in amino acids: CASSPYGGIPYEQYF. CDR3 sequence (DNA): TGTGCCAGCAGCCCTTACGGGGGAATCCCCTACGAGCAGTACTTC.

The chain employs TRBV27 and TRBJ1-6; TRBD1 is a possible D gene (6 bases). Trimming removed 2 bases from V and 0 bases from J, with 11 bases in between. Per the germline V gene, CDR1 is MNHEY and CDR2 is SMNVEV (reference sequence). The CDR3 totals 17 residues. CDR3 bases: TGTGCCAGCAGTTTAGGACAGATGAGCTCCTATAATTCACCCCTCCACTTT. Amino acid sequence: CASSLGQMSSYNSPLHF.

A single count supports this clone. This chain joins TRBV4-1 and TRBJ2-2, with 15 bases matching TRBD2. The CDR3 has 19 amino acids. The germline gives CDR1 MGHRA, CDR2 YSYEKL. The ends lost 5 bases at V and 4 bases at J; junction bases unmatched: 11. CDR3 nucleotides: TGCGCCAGCAGCTCAAAGAATATGGGACTAGCGGGAGGCACCGGGGAGCTGTTTTTT. Encoded protein: CASSSKNMGLAGGTGELFF.

The rearrangement joins TRBV19 to TRBJ1-4, with D maybe TRBD1 (6 bases). This CDR3 has 15 amino acids. CDR1 LNHDA and CDR2 SQIVND come from the germline V gene (reference sequence). With 7 bases removed from V and 5 bases from J, the gap between germline ends came to 17 bases. The CDR3 DNA is TGTGCCAGTACATCGCCCGGGACATCGAATGAAAAACTGTTTTTT. This translates into CASTSPGTSNEKLFF.

The chain joins TRBV28 to TRBJ2-7; perhaps TRBD1 as D (6 bases). Germline CDR1 and CDR2: MDHEN and SYDVKM. V dropped 3 bases and J dropped 6 bases, with 18 bases sitting between them. The CDR3 runs to 15 residues. CDR3 sequence (DNA): TGTGCCAGCAGTTTTCGGTTACAGGGACGGGGCGAGCAGTACTTC. Translating it yields CASSFRLQGRGEQYF.

This chain connects TRBV28 to TRBJ2-1, with D perhaps matching TRBD2 (5 bases). The length of the CDR3 is 14 residues. Germline CDR1 and CDR2: MDHEN and SYDVKM. Trimming stripped 5 bases from V and 2 bases from J, with 10 bases between. CDR3 coding DNA: TGTGCCAGCAGTCCGGGGAGTACCTACAATGAGCAGTTCTTC. Translation gives CASSPGSTYNEQFF.

This rearrangement joins TRBV9 to TRBJ1-2; 7 bases are a match to TRBD1. The germline gives CDR1 SGDLS, CDR2 YYNGEE. Germline trimming cut 4 bases from V and 2 bases from J; bases unmatched to any gene: 5. The CDR3 is made up of 14 amino acids. CDR3 residues: CASSRGQRNYGYTF. CDR3 DNA: TGTGCCAGCAGCAGGGGGCAGAGAAACTATGGCTACACCTTC. The whole variable domain, filled in from reference TRBV9 and TRBJ1-2, reads DSGVTQTPKHLITATGQRVTLRCSPRSGDLSVYWYQQSLDQGLQFLIQYYNGEERAKGNILERFSAQQFPDLHSELNLSSLELGDSALYFCASSRGQRNYGYTFGSGTRLTVV.

The gene calls are TRBV5-1 and TRBJ1-1; D not certain. V lost 0 bases to trimming and J lost 0 bases, with 9 bases between them. In germline, CDR1 is SGHRS, CDR2 YFSETQ. The CDR3 sequence is 15 residues long. CDR3 loop: CASSLEPTMNTEAFF. The CDR3 nucleotides read TGCGCCAGCAGCTTGGAACCGACTATGAACACTGAAGCTTTCTTT.

The chain joins TRBV10-1 to TRBJ2-3; perhaps TRBD2 as D (5 bases). CDR1 and CDR2 from the germline V gene are WNHNN and SYGVQD (reference sequence). The length of the CDR3 is 15 residues. The germline V and J ends were trimmed by 6 bases and 3 bases, with 16 bases remaining between them. CDR3 region: CASSPGLDRTDTQYF. The DNA of the CDR3 is TGCGCCAGCAGCCCTGGACTGGATAGAACAGATACGCAGTATTTT.

The chain employs TRBV4-1 and TRBJ1-1; D is perhaps TRBD1 (5 bases). The V end lost 4 bases, the J end lost 0 bases, and 15 bases lay between the germline ends. Germline CDR1 is MGHRA and CDR2 is YSYEKL. The CDR3 consists of 16 residues. The CDR3 DNA is TGCGCCAGCAGCCCCCGCGGGACCGAAGTGAACACTGAAGCTTTCTTT. Protein product: CASSPRGTEVNTEAFF.

The chain links TRBV5-8 to TRBJ1-2; the D gene is possibly TRBD1 (6 bases). V was pared by 0 bases and J by 4 bases, with 13 bases between. Germline CDR1 SGHTS, CDR2 YDEGEE. This CDR3 is built from 15 residues. The DNA of the CDR3 is TGTGCCAGCAGCTTGGGGCAGGGGAAGGTCTATGGCTACACCTTC. Its protein product is CASSLGQGKVYGYTF.

The table lists this clone with a count of one. The CDR3 DNA sequence: TGTGCCAGCTCACCGCCCGGGTTTAGCAATCAGCCCCAGCATTTT. Amino acids: CASSPPGFSNQPQHF. The chain couples TRBV18 to TRBJ1-5, with D unresolved. Trimming left V 3 bases short and J 0 bases short, with 9 bases between. The CDR3 totals 15 residues. The V gene's germline CDR1 is KGHSH and CDR2 LQKENI. The entire variable domain, with the rest obtained from reference TRBV18 and TRBJ1-5, is as follows: NAGVMQNPRHLVRRRGQEARLRCSPMKGHSHVYWYRQLPEEGLKFMVYLQKENIIDESGMPKERFSAEFPKEGPSILRIQQVVRGDSAAYFCASSPPGFSNQPQHFGDGTRLSIL.

The chain combines TRBV19 with TRBJ1-1, with no clear D. This CDR3 is 12 amino acids long. The germline V gene encodes CDR1 LNHDA and CDR2 SQIVND (reference sequence). Trimming left V 8 bases short and J 1 base short, with 8 bases between. The CDR3 loop reads CASQQWNTEAFF. DNA for the CDR3: TGTGCCAGTCAACAGTGGAACACTGAAGCTTTCTTT.